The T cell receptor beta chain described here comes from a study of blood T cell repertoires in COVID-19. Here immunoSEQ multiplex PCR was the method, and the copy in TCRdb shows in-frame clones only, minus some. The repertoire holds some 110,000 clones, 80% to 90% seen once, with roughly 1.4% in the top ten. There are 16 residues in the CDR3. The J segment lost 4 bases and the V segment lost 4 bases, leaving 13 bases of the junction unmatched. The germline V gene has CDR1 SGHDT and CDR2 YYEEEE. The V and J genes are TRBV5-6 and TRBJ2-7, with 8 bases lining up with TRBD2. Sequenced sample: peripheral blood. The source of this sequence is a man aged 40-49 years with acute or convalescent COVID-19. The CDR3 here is CASSAASGPRGYEQYF. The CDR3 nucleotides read TGTGCCAGCAGCGCCGCTAGCGGGCCCCGAGGGTACGAGCAGTACTTC.